This T cell receptor beta chain appears in the sequencing data of a study of monozygotic twins with inflammatory bowel disease. Findings of the study overall: IBD patients shared fewer clonotypes with others than healthy twins, especially with disease activity. IBD-affected twins scored below their healthy co-twins in TCRbeta diversity (inverse Simpson).

For every donor, one blood sample of approximately 2.6 ml was drawn. To note about this clonotype: Its target is not known.

TCRdb reprocessed the 5' RACE reads and stores each CDR3 protein as one record, lacking DNA. The specimen's table records approximately 400,000 distinct CDR3 sequences. The CDR3 contains 13 residues. Per germline, CDR1 DFQATT and CDR2 SNEGSKA (reference sequence). The gene calls are TRBV20-1 and TRBJ1-1; TCRdb's D call of TRBD1 is untestable without DNA. This clonotype originated in a human donor with ulcerative colitis or Crohn's disease, or a healthy co-twin of an affected twin (not recorded which). Sequencing was done on a sample of blood. CDR3 in amino acids: CSASWGRDAEAFF.